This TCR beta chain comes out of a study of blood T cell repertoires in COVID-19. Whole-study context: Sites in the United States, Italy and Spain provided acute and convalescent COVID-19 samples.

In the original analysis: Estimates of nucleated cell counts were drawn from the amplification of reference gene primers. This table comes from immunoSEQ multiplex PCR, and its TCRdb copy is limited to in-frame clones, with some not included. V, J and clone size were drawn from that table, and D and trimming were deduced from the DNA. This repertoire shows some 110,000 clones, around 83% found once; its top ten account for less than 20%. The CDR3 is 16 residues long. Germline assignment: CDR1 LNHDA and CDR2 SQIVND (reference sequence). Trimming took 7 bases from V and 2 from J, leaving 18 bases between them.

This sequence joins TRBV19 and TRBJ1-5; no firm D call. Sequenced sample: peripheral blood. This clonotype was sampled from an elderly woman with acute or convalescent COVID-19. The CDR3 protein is CASTLSRPVGNQPQHF. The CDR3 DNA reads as TGTGCCAGTACCCTGAGCCGCCCCGTAGGCAATCAGCCCCAGCATTTT.